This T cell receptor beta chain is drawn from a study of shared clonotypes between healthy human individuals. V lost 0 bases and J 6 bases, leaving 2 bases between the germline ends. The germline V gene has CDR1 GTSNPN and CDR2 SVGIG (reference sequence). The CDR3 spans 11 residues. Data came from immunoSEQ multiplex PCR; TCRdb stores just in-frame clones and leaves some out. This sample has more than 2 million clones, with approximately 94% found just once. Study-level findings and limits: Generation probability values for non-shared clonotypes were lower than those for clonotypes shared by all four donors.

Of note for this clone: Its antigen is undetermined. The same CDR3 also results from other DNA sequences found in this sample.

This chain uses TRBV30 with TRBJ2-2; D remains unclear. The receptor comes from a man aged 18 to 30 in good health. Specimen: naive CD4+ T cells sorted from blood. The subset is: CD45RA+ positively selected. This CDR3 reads CAWSVPGELFF. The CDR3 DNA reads TGTGCCTGGAGTGTACCCGGGGAGCTGTTTTTT.